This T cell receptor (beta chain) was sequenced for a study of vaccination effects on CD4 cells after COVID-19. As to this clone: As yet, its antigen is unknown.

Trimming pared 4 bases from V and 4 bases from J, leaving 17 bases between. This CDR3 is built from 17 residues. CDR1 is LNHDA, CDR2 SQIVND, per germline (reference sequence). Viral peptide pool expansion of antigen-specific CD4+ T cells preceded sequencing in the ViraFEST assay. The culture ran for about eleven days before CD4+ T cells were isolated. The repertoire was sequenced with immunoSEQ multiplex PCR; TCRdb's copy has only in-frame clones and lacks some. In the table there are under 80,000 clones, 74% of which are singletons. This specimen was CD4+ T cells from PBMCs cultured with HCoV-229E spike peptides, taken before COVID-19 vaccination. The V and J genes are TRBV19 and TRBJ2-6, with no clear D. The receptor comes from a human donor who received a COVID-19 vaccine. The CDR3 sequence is CASSTLGRPSGANVLTF. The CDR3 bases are TGTGCCAGTAGTACCCTCGGACGGCCTTCGGGGGCCAACGTCCTGACTTTC.